Below, 30 T cell receptor beta chains from the same sample are listed, as sequenced in a study of CD8+ T cells in alopecia areata. Extracted from the samples, RNA was reverse transcribed into cDNA to serve as the sequencing template. Assay: immunoSEQ multiplex PCR; the TCRdb copy retains only in-frame clones and omits some. The table records over 200,000 clones, 55% to 70% of them present only once. The treatment is: oral pan-JAK inhibitor, 5-10 mg twice daily. Sequenced material: CD4+ T cells sorted from blood, taken at week 4, from a patient treated with tofacitinib. Receptors originate from a human donor with alopecia areata.

This clone was seen a handful of times. The CDR3 loop is CASSQGVYTLYGYTF. The CDR3 DNA follows: TGCGCCAGCAGCCAGGGGGTCTATACCCTCTATGGCTACACCTTC. The V call is TRBV4-1, the J call TRBJ1-2; TRBD1 is a possible D gene (5 bases). Germline CDR1 MGHRA, CDR2 YSYEKL. The CDR3 totals 15 residues. Between the trimmed V and J ends, which lost 3 bases and 4 bases, there was a span of 15 bases.

About this clone: This sample also contains other DNA sequences that code for the same CDR3. V gene TRBV7-2 combines with J gene TRBJ1-6; D is undetermined. Trimming cost V 1 base and J 0 bases, with 7 bases left between them. This CDR3 is built from 16 residues. Germline V lookup: CDR1 SGHTA, CDR2 FQGNSA. The CDR3 DNA follows: TGTGCCAGCAGCTTAGAATGGAACTCCTATAATTCACCCCTCCACTTT. Translating it yields CASSLEWNSYNSPLHF.

This chain joins TRBV28 and TRBJ2-4, with no clear D. The CDR3 spans 13 residues. Germline V gene lookup returns CDR1 MDHEN and CDR2 SYDVKM. The V end lost 3 bases, the J end lost 9 bases, and 12 bases lay between the germline ends. The CDR3 protein is CASSLSGIGIQYF. The CDR3 DNA sequence: TGTGCCAGCAGTTTGTCCGGTATCGGCATTCAGTACTTC.

This clone was seen only a few times. The chain recombines TRBV2 with TRBJ2-3; no reliable D call. The CDR3 totals 13 residues. Trimming shortened V by 8 bases and J by 2 bases, and 11 bases separated the two germline ends. CDR1 is SNHLY, CDR2 FYNNEI, per germline. CDR3 residues: CASGKDYTDTQYF. The CDR3 DNA reads as TGTGCCAGCGGAAAGGATTACACAGATACGCAGTATTTT.

The rearrangement uses TRBV12-5 and TRBJ1-5, with D tentatively TRBD1 (6 bases). Germline CDR1 and CDR2: LGHNT and FRNRAP. With 4 bases removed from V and 2 bases from J, the gap between germline ends came to 12 bases. The CDR3 runs 15 residues. CDR3 coding DNA: TGTGCTAGTGGTTCAACCTCAGGGGGCAATCAGCCCCAGCATTTT. It translates to CASGSTSGGNQPQHF. Combining the CDR3 with reference TRBV12-5 and TRBJ1-5 gives the whole variable domain DARVTQTPRHKVTEMGQEVTMRCQPILGHNTVFWYRQTMMQGLELLAYFRNRAPLDDSGMPKDRFSAEMPDATLATLKIQPSEPRDSAVYFCASGSTSGGNQPQHFGDGTRLSIL.

Only a few counts were recorded for this clone. CDR3 residues: CASSKDRTSTGANVLTF. The DNA for the CDR3 is TGTGCCAGCAGCAAAGACAGGACTTCTACCGGGGCCAACGTCCTGACTTTC. The chain uses TRBV7-9 and TRBJ2-6, with D maybe TRBD1 (6 bases). With 5 bases removed from V and 4 bases from J, the gap between germline ends came to 18 bases. This CDR3 region has 17 residues. The germline V gene has CDR1 SEHNR and CDR2 FQNEAQ (reference sequence).

In its sample, this clone was seen a few times. The chain links TRBV5-1 to TRBJ2-7; a possible D gene is TRBD2 (5 bases). Looked up from germline, CDR1 is SGHRS and CDR2 is YFSETQ. Between the trimmed V and J ends, which lost 0 bases and 0 bases, there was a span of 13 bases. This CDR3 region has 16 residues. The CDR3 protein is CASSLGLLANSYEQYF. CDR3 sequence (DNA): TGCGCCAGCAGCTTGGGACTCCTAGCCAACTCCTACGAGCAGTACTTC.

V is TRBV5-6 and J is TRBJ2-3; TRBD1 might be the D (6 bases). CDR1 SGHDT and CDR2 YYEEEE come from the germline V gene. V lost 4 bases to trimming and J lost 3 bases, with 9 bases between them. This CDR3 has 13 amino acids. Here the CDR3 reads CASSPDRTDTQYF. In DNA, the CDR3 is TGTGCCAGCAGCCCGGACAGAACAGATACGCAGTATTTT.

The chain is built from TRBV10-3 and TRBJ1-5; D uncertain. Germline lookup yields CDR1 ENHRY and CDR2 SYGVKD. The CDR3 consists of 14 residues. Trimming cost V 3 bases and J 6 bases, with 12 bases left between them. The CDR3 here is CAISDSRDRQPQHF. The CDR3 DNA is TGTGCCATCAGTGATTCTCGGGATCGTCAGCCCCAGCATTTT.

The chain couples TRBV25-1 to TRBJ2-3; D might be TRBD1 or TRBD2, each matching 7 bases. The CDR3 length is 16 residues. Trimming shortened V by 2 bases and J by 5 bases, and 17 bases separated the two germline ends. The V gene's germline CDR1 is MGHDK and CDR2 SYGVNS. In DNA form, the CDR3 reads TGTGCCAGCAGTGAAGGGGCGACAGGGAGGGGAGATACGCAGTATTTT. Its protein product is CASSEGATGRGDTQYF.

The V and J genes are TRBV30 and TRBJ2-5; the D gene is possibly TRBD2 (5 bases). Germline CDR1 reads GTSNPN; CDR2 reads SVGIG (reference sequence). CDR3 size: 13 residues. Deletions cut 0 bases from V and 5 bases from J, with 10 bases between. CDR3 protein: CAWSVRGGETQYF. CDR3 in DNA: TGTGCCTGGAGTGTACGGGGTGGGGAGACCCAGTACTTC.

This clone has more than one count but fewer than ten. V is TRBV6-6 and J is TRBJ1-5, with D hard to call. V gave up 5 bases and J gave up 5 bases, with 16 bases separating them. The CDR3 loop spans 15 amino acids. CDR1 and CDR2 (germline): MNHNY, SVGAGI (reference sequence). The CDR3 protein is CASSRGPLADQPQHF. Written as DNA, the CDR3 is TGTGCCAGCAGTCGAGGACCCCTGGCGGATCAGCCCCAGCATTTT.

CDR3 residues: CASSARTGGTNEKLFF. The DNA for the CDR3 is TGTGCCAGCAGCGCTCGTACAGGGGGCACTAATGAAAAACTGTTTTTT. The rearrangement links TRBV11-3 to TRBJ1-4; 9 positions match TRBD1. This CDR3 is built from 16 residues. The germline CDR1 and CDR2 sequences are SGHNT and YENEEA. The V gene end was trimmed by 5 bases and the J gene end by 2 bases; junction bases not matched to a gene: 6.

The V gene is TRBV28, the J gene TRBJ2-5; D may be TRBD2 (6 bases). The CDR3 has 15 amino acids. V lost 7 bases, J lost 1 base, and 16 bases lay in between. The germline CDR1 and CDR2 sequences are MDHEN and SYDVKM. CDR3 loop: CASTPSGGFQETQYF. For the CDR3, the DNA is TGTGCCAGCACTCCCTCTGGGGGGTTCCAAGAGACCCAGTACTTC.

Only one count was recorded for this clone. The V call is TRBV2, the J call TRBJ2-2; perhaps TRBD2 as D (6 bases). V shed 3 bases and J shed 1 base, with 15 bases lying between them. This CDR3 contains 17 residues. Germline CDR1 reads SNHLY; CDR2 reads FYNNEI. The CDR3 DNA sequence: TGTGCCAGCAGTGAGTACGGCAGCGGGTGGAACACCGGGGAGCTGTTTTTT. It translates to CASSEYGSGWNTGELFF. Drawing the rest from reference TRBV2 and TRBJ2-2, the complete variable domain is EPEVTQTPSHQVTQMGQEVILRCVPISNHLYFYWYRQILGQKVEFLVSFYNNEISEKSEIFDDQFSVERPDGSNFTLKIRSTKLEDSAMYFCASSEYGSGWNTGELFFGEGSRLTVL.

This clone was picked up a small number of times. The chain employs TRBV7-8 and TRBJ2-7; 8 nucleotides agree with TRBD1. V dropped 5 bases and J dropped 0; count of bases not matched to a gene: 9. The CDR3 spans 16 residues. Germline V lookup: CDR1 SGHVS, CDR2 FQNEAQ. The chain's CDR3 is CASSMRTGRSSYEQYF. As DNA, the CDR3 is TGTGCCAGCAGCATGCGGACAGGGAGGAGCTCCTACGAGCAGTACTTC.

The V call is TRBV6-5, the J call TRBJ2-1; 11 bases match TRBD1. V gave up 10 bases and J gave up 4 bases; unmatched junction bases: 3. The CDR3 is 13 residues long. Germline V lookup: CDR1 MNHEY, CDR2 SVGAGI. The chain's CDR3 is CATGQGVYNEQFF. The CDR3 coding sequence is TGTGCCACGGGACAGGGGGTTTACAATGAGCAGTTCTTC.

This clone was picked up one time. The J gene is TRBJ2-1, the V gene TRBV5-1; TRBD1 agrees at 11 bases. The V gene's germline CDR1 is SGHRS and CDR2 YFSETQ. Trimming at V came to 3 bases and at J to 9 bases, leaving 5 bases not matched to a gene. The CDR3 is 14 amino acids. The DNA for the CDR3 is TGCGCCAGCAGCTCCGGGACAGGGGGGCTTGAGCAGTTCTTC. Its translation: CASSSGTGGLEQFF.

This clone showed up just a few times. The chain uses TRBV5-1 and TRBJ2-1; 7 bases fit TRBD1. CDR3 length: 17 amino acids. J was trimmed by 9 bases and V by 0 bases; bases with no gene match: 15. The germline CDR1 and CDR2 sequences are SGHRS and YFSETQ. CDR3 in amino acids: CASSLEPTGTDRGEQFF. In nucleotides, the CDR3 is TGCGCCAGCAGCTTGGAACCCACCGGGACAGACCGGGGTGAGCAGTTCTTC.

V and J are TRBV10-3 and TRBJ1-1; 10 nucleotides match TRBD1. The CDR3 has 14 residues. Germline trimming cut 6 bases from V and 1 base from J; bases unmatched to any gene: 2. The germline V gene encodes CDR1 ENHRY and CDR2 SYGVKD. CDR3 nucleotide sequence: TGTGCCATCAGGACAGGGGGCGAGAACACTGAAGCTTTCTTT. Translating gives CAIRTGGENTEAFF.

This clone was detected only once. V is TRBV25-1 and J is TRBJ1-2; TRBD1 aligns across 9 bases. Germline-derived CDR1 and CDR2 are MGHDK and SYGVNS. The CDR3 is 16 residues long. Germline trimming cut 2 bases from V and 1 base from J; bases unmatched to any gene: 5. The CDR3 DNA reads TGTGCCAGCAGTGAAAACAGGGGGCAGCGTAACTATGGCTACACCTTC. This gives the protein CASSENRGQRNYGYTF.

This clone turned up a few times. Other DNA sequences in this sample translate to the same CDR3. The chain is built from TRBV27 and TRBJ2-5; perhaps TRBD1 as D (5 bases). Deletions cut 5 bases from V and 4 bases from J, with 11 bases between. CDR1 MNHEY and CDR2 SMNVEV come from the germline V gene (reference sequence). The CDR3 runs to 13 residues. CDR3 DNA: TGTGCCAGCAGTCCCAGGGTTCGAGAGACCCAGTACTTC. Protein: CASSPRVRETQYF.

This clone has a handful of counts. V gene TRBV29-1 combines with J gene TRBJ1-1; D gene uncertain. This CDR3 spans 13 amino acids. With 5 bases removed from V and 4 bases from J, the gap between germline ends came to 14 bases. The germline V gene encodes CDR1 SQVTM and CDR2 ANQGSEA. The CDR3 DNA sequence: TGCAGCGTTCTCACTCCACGGAGCACTGAAGCTTTCTTT. The encoded protein is CSVLTPRSTEAFF.

The chain carries TRBV29-1 and TRBJ2-3; a weak D match, TRBD1 (6 bases). The germline gives CDR1 SQVTM, CDR2 ANQGSEA. Trimming removed 6 bases at V and 3 bases at J, with 13 bases between. The CDR3 covers 13 residues. CDR3 loop: CSVRGDRTDTQYF. CDR3 in DNA: TGCAGCGTCAGGGGTGATCGGACAGATACGCAGTATTTT.

V is TRBV5-6 and J is TRBJ2-7; D unclear. The CDR3 length is 13 residues. V was pared by 4 bases and J by 4 bases, with 12 bases between. CDR1 is SGHDT and CDR2 is YYEEEE in the germline V gene. DNA for the CDR3: TGTGCCAGCAGCGACCAAGGGCCGTACGAGCAGTACTTC. As protein: CASSDQGPYEQYF.

The J gene is TRBJ1-2, the V gene TRBV5-1; TRBD1 agrees at 9 bases. Unmatched junction bases numbered 8, after V lost 4 bases and J lost 4 bases. Germline CDR1 is SGHRS and CDR2 is YFSETQ. The CDR3 contains 15 residues. The CDR3 reads CASSITGGAIYGYTF. In DNA form, the CDR3 reads TGCGCCAGCAGCATCACAGGGGGCGCGATCTATGGCTACACCTTC.

The chain joins TRBV18 to TRBJ1-5; D perhaps matches TRBD1 (5 bases). CDR3 size: 13 residues. Germline V gene sequence: CDR1 KGHSH, CDR2 LQKENI. V lost 5 bases and J lost 7, with 12 bases in between. The CDR3 coding sequence is TGTGCCAGCTCAGCCGGAGGGGAGCAGCCCCAGCATTTT. Protein: CASSAGGEQPQHF.

CDR3 DNA: TGTGCCAGCAGCTTGCCGGGGGGCTCGAATACGCAGTATTTT. It is translated as CASSLPGGSNTQYF. This chain connects TRBV5-6 to TRBJ2-3; D is perhaps TRBD2 (7 bases). Deletions cut 1 base from V and 7 bases from J, with 13 bases between. Germline values: CDR1 SGHDT, CDR2 YYEEEE. The CDR3 runs to 14 residues.

This clone has more than one count but fewer than ten. The gene calls are TRBV2 and TRBJ2-1; tentatively, D is TRBD1 (6 bases). The CDR3 sequence is 14 residues long. Trimming took 10 bases from V and 0 from J, leaving 13 bases between them. The V gene's germline CDR1 is SNHLY and CDR2 FYNNEI. CDR3 amino acids: CATRTGSSYNEQFF. DNA for the CDR3: TGTGCCACCCGAACAGGGAGCTCCTACAATGAGCAGTTCTTC.

The DNA of the CDR3 is TGTGCCAGCAGTGGGCGGGACAGGGTGAACACTGAAGCTTTCTTT. Its protein product is CASSGRDRVNTEAFF. The chain links TRBV25-1 to TRBJ1-1, with TRBD1 matching 9 bases. The V gene end was trimmed by 4 bases and the J gene end by 0 bases; junction bases not matched to a gene: 3. CDR3 length: 15 residues. Germline CDR1 reads MGHDK; CDR2 reads SYGVNS. Filled out from reference TRBV25-1 and TRBJ1-1, the complete variable domain reads EADIYQTPRYLVIGTGKKITLECSQTMGHDKMYWYQQDPGMELHLIHYSYGVNSTEKGDLSSESTVSRIRTEHFPLTLESARPSHTSQYLCASSGRDRVNTEAFFGQGTRLTVV.